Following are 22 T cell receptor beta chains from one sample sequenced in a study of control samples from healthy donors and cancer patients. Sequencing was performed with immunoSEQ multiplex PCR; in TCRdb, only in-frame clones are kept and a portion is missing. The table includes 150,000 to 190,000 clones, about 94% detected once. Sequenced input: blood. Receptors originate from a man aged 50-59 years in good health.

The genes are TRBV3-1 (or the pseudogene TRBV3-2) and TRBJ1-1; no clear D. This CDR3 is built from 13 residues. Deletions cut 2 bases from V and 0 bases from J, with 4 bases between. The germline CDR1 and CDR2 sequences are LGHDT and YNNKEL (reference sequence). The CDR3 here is CASSQYMNTEAFF. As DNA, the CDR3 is TGTGCCAGCAGCCAATACATGAACACTGAAGCTTTCTTT.

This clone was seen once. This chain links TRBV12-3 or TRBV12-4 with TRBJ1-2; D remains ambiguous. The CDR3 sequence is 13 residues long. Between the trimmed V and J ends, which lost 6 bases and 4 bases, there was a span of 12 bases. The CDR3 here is CASSPGAGYGYTF. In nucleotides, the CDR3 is TGTGCCAGCAGCCCGGGAGCAGGCTATGGCTACACCTTC.

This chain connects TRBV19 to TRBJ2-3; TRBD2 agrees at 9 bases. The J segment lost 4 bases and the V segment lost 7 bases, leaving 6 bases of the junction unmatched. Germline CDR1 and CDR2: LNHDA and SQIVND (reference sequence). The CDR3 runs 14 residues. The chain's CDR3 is CASNAGGNADTQYF. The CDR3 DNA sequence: TGTGCCAGTAACGCGGGAGGGAACGCAGATACGCAGTATTTT.

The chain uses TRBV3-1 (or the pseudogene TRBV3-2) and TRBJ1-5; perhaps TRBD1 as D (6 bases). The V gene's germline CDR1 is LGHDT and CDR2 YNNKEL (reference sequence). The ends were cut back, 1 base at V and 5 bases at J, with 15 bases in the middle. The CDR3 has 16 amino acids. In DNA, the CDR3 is TGTGCCAGCAGCCAAGCTGGGGGCAGGGGCGATCAGCCCCAGCATTTT. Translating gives CASSQAGGRGDQPQHF.

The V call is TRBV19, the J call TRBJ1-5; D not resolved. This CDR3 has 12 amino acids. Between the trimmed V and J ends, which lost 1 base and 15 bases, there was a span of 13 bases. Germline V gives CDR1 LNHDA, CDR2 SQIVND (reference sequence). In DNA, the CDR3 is TGTGCCAGTAGTATAGTAAAAGGCCCTGTGCATTTT. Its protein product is CASSIVKGPVHF.

In nucleotides, the CDR3 is TGTGCCAGCAGCCCGACAGTTGACCCCTACGAGCAGTACTTC. The encoded protein is CASSPTVDPYEQYF. The rearrangement joins TRBV27 to TRBJ2-7, with a possible D match to TRBD1 (5 bases). With 6 bases removed from V and 2 bases from J, the gap between germline ends came to 14 bases. Germline CDR1 reads MNHEY; CDR2 reads SMNVEV (reference sequence). The CDR3 has 14 amino acids.

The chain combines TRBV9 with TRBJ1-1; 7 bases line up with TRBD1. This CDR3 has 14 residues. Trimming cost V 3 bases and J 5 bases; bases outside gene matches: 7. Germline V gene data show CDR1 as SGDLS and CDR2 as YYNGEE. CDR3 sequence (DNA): TGTGCCAGCAGCGCGGGACAGAGGGCGACTGAAGCTTTCTTT. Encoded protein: CASSAGQRATEAFF.

CDR3 nucleotide sequence: TGTGCCAGTAGTGCCCGACAGGGGGCCGGGAACACTGAAGCTTTCTTT. Its protein product is CASSARQGAGNTEAFF. The rearrangement links TRBV19 to TRBJ1-1, with 10 bases identical to TRBD1. Germline V gene sequence: CDR1 LNHDA, CDR2 SQIVND (reference sequence). V was clipped by 5 bases and J by 1 base; unmatched bases: 7. This CDR3 region has 16 residues.

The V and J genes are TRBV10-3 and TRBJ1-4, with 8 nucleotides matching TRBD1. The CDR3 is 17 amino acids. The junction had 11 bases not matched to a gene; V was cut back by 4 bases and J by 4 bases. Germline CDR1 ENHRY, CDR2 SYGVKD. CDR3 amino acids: CAISVRAGGTSNEKLFF. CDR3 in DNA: TGTGCCATCAGTGTTCGGGCAGGGGGCACAAGTAATGAAAAACTGTTTTTT.

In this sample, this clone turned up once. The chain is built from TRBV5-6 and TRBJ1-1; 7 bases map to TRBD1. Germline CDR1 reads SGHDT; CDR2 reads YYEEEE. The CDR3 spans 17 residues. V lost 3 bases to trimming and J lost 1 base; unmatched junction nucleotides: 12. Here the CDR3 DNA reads TGTGCCAGCAGCTCCGCTCTTAGGGACAGACGGAACACTGAAGCTTTCTTT. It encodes CASSSALRDRRNTEAFF.

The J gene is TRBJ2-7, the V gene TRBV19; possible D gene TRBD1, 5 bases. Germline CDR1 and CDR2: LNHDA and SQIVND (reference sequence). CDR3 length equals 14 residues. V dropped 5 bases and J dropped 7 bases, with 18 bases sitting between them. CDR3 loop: CASSVQAIGSEQYF. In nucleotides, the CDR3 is TGTGCCAGTAGTGTACAGGCCATAGGTTCGGAGCAGTACTTC.

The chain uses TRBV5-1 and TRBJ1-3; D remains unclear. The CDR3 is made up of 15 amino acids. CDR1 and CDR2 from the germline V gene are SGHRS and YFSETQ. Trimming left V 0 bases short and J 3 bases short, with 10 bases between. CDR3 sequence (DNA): TGCGCCAGCAGCTTGGGAAATATCGATGGAAACACCATATATTTT. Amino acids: CASSLGNIDGNTIYF.

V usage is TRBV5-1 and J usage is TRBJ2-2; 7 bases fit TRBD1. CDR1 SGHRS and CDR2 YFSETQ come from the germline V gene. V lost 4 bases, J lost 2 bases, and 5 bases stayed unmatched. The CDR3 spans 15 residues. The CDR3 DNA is TGCGCCAGCAGCCTCCGGGACAGAAACACCGGGGAGCTGTTTTTT. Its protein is CASSLRDRNTGELFF.

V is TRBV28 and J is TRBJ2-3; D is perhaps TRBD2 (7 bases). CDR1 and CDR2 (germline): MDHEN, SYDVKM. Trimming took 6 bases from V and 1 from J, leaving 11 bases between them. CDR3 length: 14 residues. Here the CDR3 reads CASSRGGGTDTQYF. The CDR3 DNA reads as TGTGCCAGCAGCAGAGGGGGGGGCACAGATACGCAGTATTTT.

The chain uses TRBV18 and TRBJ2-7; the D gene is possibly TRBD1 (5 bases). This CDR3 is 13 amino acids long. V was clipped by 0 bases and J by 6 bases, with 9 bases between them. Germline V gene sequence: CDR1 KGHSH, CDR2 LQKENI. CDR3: CASSPPTVVEQYF. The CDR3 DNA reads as TGTGCCAGCTCACCACCGACAGTGGTCGAGCAGTACTTC.

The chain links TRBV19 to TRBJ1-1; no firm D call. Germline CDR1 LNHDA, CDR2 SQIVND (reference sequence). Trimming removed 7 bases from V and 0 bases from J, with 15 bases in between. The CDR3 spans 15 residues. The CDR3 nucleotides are TGTGCCAGTACCGAAGGGAACAGAATGAACACTGAAGCTTTCTTT. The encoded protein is CASTEGNRMNTEAFF.

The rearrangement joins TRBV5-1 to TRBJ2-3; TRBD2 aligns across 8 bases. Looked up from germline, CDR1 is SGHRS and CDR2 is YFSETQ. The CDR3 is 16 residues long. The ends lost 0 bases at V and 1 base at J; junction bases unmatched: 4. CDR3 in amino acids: CASSLAVTSGTDTQYF. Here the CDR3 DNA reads TGCGCCAGCAGCTTGGCGGTGACTAGCGGCACAGATACGCAGTATTTT.

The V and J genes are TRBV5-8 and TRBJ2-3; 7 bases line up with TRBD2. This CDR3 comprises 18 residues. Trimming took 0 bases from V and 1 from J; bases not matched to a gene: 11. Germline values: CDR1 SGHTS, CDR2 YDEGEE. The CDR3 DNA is TGTGCCAGCAGCTTGGAGTCGGGGGGAGCGTGGGGCACAGATACGCAGTATTTT. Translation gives CASSLESGGAWGTDTQYF.

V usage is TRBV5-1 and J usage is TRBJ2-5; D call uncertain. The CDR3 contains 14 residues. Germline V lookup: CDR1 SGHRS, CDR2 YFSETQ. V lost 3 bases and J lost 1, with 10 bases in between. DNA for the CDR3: TGCGCCAGCAGCTCCTACACCATCCAAGAGACCCAGTACTTC. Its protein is CASSSYTIQETQYF.

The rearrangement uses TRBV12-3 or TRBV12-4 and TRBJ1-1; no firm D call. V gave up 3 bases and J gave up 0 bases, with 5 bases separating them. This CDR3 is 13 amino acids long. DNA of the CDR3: TGTGCCAGCAGTTTCTATGTGAACACTGAAGCTTTCTTT. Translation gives CASSFYVNTEAFF.

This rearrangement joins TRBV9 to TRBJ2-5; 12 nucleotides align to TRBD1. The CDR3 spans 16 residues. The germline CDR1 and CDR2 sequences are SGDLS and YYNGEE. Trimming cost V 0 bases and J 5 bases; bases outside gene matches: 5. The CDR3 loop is CASSVGGQGARETQYF. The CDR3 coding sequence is TGTGCCAGCAGCGTAGGGGGACAGGGGGCTCGGGAGACCCAGTACTTC.

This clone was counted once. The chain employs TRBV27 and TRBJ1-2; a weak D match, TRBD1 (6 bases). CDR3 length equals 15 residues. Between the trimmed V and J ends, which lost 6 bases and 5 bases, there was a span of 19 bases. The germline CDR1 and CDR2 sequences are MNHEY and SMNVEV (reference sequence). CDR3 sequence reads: CASRSGQLFGYGYTF. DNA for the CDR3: TGTGCCAGCAGATCCGGACAGCTGTTTGGGTATGGCTACACCTTC.